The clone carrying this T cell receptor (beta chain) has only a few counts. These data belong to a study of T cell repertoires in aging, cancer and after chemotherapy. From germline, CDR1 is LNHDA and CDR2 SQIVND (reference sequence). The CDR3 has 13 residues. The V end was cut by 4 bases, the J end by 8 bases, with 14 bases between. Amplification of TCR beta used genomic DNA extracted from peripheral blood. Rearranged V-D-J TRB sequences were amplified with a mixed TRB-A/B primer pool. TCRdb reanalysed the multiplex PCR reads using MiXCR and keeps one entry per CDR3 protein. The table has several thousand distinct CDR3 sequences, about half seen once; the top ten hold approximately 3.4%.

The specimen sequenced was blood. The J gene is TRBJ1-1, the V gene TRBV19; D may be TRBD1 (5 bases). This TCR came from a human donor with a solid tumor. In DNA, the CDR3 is TGTGCCAGTAGTAAAGGGACCGACCTCGAAGCTTTCTTT. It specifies CASSKGTDLEAFF.